A single sample is the source of the 16 T cell receptor beta chains below, sequenced in a study of graft-versus-host responses after intestinal transplantation. Assay: immunoSEQ multiplex PCR; the TCRdb copy retains only in-frame clones and omits some. Counted here are 30,000 to 40,000 clones, around four fifths occurring once; the ten biggest clones make up about 3.7%. The sequencing used PBMCs, collected around 1,000 days after transplant. These receptor sequences come from a human patient who received an intestinal transplant, so some T cells may come from the graft donor.

The V gene is TRBV6-1, the J gene TRBJ1-5; D might be TRBD1 (5 bases). Trimming shortened V by 7 bases and J by 4 bases, and 11 bases separated the two germline ends. Germline-derived CDR1 and CDR2 are MNHNS and SASEGT. The CDR3 runs 13 residues. The CDR3 protein is CASTDSPNQPQHF. The CDR3 nucleotides read TGTGCCAGCACCGACAGCCCGAATCAGCCCCAGCATTTT.

This clone was seen only once. This sequence joins TRBV5-1 and TRBJ2-7, with 7 bases lining up with TRBD2. This CDR3 has 15 amino acids. Trimming removed 4 bases from V and 2 bases from J; junction bases left unmatched: 9. Per the germline V gene, CDR1 is SGHRS and CDR2 is YFSETQ. In DNA form, the CDR3 reads TGCGCCAGCAGCGGGACTACTGGGAACGCCTACGAGCAGTACTTC. Translated, it gives CASSGTTGNAYEQYF.

The J gene is TRBJ2-7, the V gene TRBV19; 9 bases agree with TRBD2. The ends lost 4 bases at V and 2 bases at J; junction bases unmatched: 9. Germline assignment: CDR1 LNHDA and CDR2 SQIVND (reference sequence). The CDR3 totals 16 residues. CDR3: CASSTRGSGRTYEQYF. The DNA of the CDR3 is TGTGCCAGTAGTACCCGCGGTAGCGGGAGAACCTACGAGCAGTACTTC.

Note on this clone: Other nucleotide sequences from this sample produce the same CDR3. The CDR3 DNA follows: TGTGCCAGCAGTGACTCGACTAGCGGGTCCAATGAGCAGTTCTTC. Translated, it gives CASSDSTSGSNEQFF. The rearrangement links TRBV6-4 to TRBJ2-1, with TRBD2 matching over 10 bases. V gave up 0 bases and J gave up 6 bases; unmatched junction bases: 2. This CDR3 has 15 amino acids. The germline V gene encodes CDR1 MRHNA and CDR2 SNTAGT.

In DNA form, the CDR3 reads TGTGCCAGCAGCTTAGGGTCTAACTCTGGGGCCAACGTCCTGACTTTC. Translating it yields CASSLGSNSGANVLTF. This sequence joins TRBV7-9 and TRBJ2-6; D ambiguous. V was clipped by 1 base and J by 0 bases, with 7 bases between them. The germline gives CDR1 SEHNR, CDR2 FQNEAQ (reference sequence). CDR3 length equals 16 residues.

V is TRBV25-1 and J is TRBJ2-3; D possibly matches TRBD1 or TRBD2 (5 bases each). The CDR3 sequence is 13 residues long. Deletions cut 1 base from V and 4 bases from J, with 6 bases between. CDR1 is MGHDK, CDR2 SYGVNS, per germline. CDR3 DNA: TGTGCCAGCAGTGAATGGGGGTCAGATACGCAGTATTTT. Its protein is CASSEWGSDTQYF.

This chain links TRBV6-5 with TRBJ2-5, with TRBD1 matching 7 bases. This CDR3 has 16 amino acids. Germline CDR1 and CDR2: MNHEY and SVGAGI. V shed 2 bases, J shed 5 bases, and the junction held 11 bases outside the gene matches. CDR3 region: CASSYSPTGVGETQYF. The CDR3 DNA reads TGTGCCAGCAGTTACAGCCCCACAGGGGTGGGGGAGACCCAGTACTTC.

This chain connects TRBV5-6 to TRBJ1-1; the D gene is possibly TRBD1 (5 bases). Trimming shortened V by 0 bases and J by 4 bases, and 13 bases separated the two germline ends. The CDR3 length is 15 residues. Germline CDR1 SGHDT, CDR2 YYEEEE. CDR3 nucleotides: TGTGCCAGCAGCTTGGTACCGTCAGGGACCACTGAAGCTTTCTTT. Its protein is CASSLVPSGTTEAFF. Combining the CDR3 with reference TRBV5-6 and TRBJ1-1 gives the whole variable domain DAGVTQSPTHLIKTRGQQVTLRCSPKSGHDTVSWYQQALGQGPQFIFQYYEEEERQRGNFPDRFSGHQFPNYSSELNVNALLLGDSALYLCASSLVPSGTTEAFFGQGTRLTVV.

The V gene is TRBV4-1, the J gene TRBJ2-3; 9 bases align to TRBD2. The V gene's germline CDR1 is MGHRA and CDR2 YSYEKL. The CDR3 contains 18 residues. V shed 0 bases, J shed 2 bases, and the junction held 9 bases outside the gene matches. CDR3 residues: CASSQDVWLAGTTDTQYF. The CDR3 region has the DNA TGCGCCAGCAGCCAAGATGTCTGGCTAGCGGGAACCACAGATACGCAGTATTTT.

The chain carries TRBV6-1 and TRBJ2-7, with D unresolved. Trimming took 3 bases from V and 6 from J, leaving 18 bases between them. Germline CDR1 reads MNHNS; CDR2 reads SASEGT. The CDR3 contains 15 residues. The DNA of the CDR3 is TGTGCCAGCAGTGAGTCGACGGGTAGCTCCCTCGAGCAGTACTTC. It encodes CASSESTGSSLEQYF.

This chain joins TRBV5-8 and TRBJ2-2, with D unresolved. V was clipped by 4 bases and J by 3 bases, with 19 bases between them. Germline CDR1 SGHTS, CDR2 YDEGEE. The CDR3 sequence is 17 residues long. CDR3 sequence: CASSPATRADHTGELFF. DNA of the CDR3: TGTGCCAGCAGCCCCGCCACAAGGGCAGACCACACCGGGGAGCTGTTTTTT.

This chain connects TRBV6-1 to TRBJ2-3; the D call may be TRBD1 or TRBD2 (5 bases each). Germline V gene data show CDR1 as MNHNS and CDR2 as SASEGT. With 8 bases removed from V and 0 bases from J, the gap between germline ends came to 9 bases. CDR3 length equals 13 residues. CDR3 nucleotide sequence: TGTGCCAGCGATGGGGACAGCACAGATACGCAGTATTTT. It yields the protein CASDGDSTDTQYF.

This chain connects TRBV6-1 to TRBJ2-7; perhaps TRBD1 as D (6 bases). The V end lost 6 bases, the J end lost 4 bases, and 16 bases lay between the germline ends. The length of the CDR3 is 14 residues. CDR1 is MNHNS, CDR2 SASEGT, per germline. Here the CDR3 DNA reads TGTGCCAGCAGGCTAGGGGGTGCTAGGTACGAGCAGTACTTC. Its translation: CASRLGGARYEQYF.

The V call is TRBV7-8, the J call TRBJ2-2, with 10 bases fitting TRBD2. The V segment lost 2 bases and the J segment 7 bases; nucleotides outside the gene matches: 4. Per germline, CDR1 SGHVS and CDR2 FQNEAQ. This CDR3 spans 15 amino acids. CDR3 sequence (DNA): TGTGCCAGCAGCTTACTAGCGGGGGCGGACGGGGAGCTGTTTTTT. This encodes CASSLLAGADGELFF.

The chain has TRBV27 and TRBJ2-3, with 12 bases matching TRBD2. The CDR3 contains 17 residues. V trimming: 4 bases; J trimming: 3 bases; junction bases outside the gene matches: 8. CDR1 is MNHEY, CDR2 SMNVEV, per germline (reference sequence). DNA of the CDR3: TGTGCCAGCAGTTCCCCGTCTAGCGGGAGGGGGACAGATACGCAGTATTTT. Translation gives CASSSPSSGRGTDTQYF.

This chain connects TRBV5-1 to TRBJ2-3; D gene uncertain. The CDR3 covers 12 residues. The germline gives CDR1 SGHRS, CDR2 YFSETQ. V was trimmed by 3 bases and J by 0 bases, leaving 2 bases between them. CDR3 in amino acids: CASSYSTDTQYF. CDR3 DNA: TGCGCCAGCAGCTATAGCACAGATACGCAGTATTTT. Using reference TRBV5-1 and TRBJ2-3 for the parts outside the CDR3, the full variable domain is KAGVTQTPRYLIKTRGQQVTLSCSPISGHRSVSWYQQTPGQGLQFLFEYFSETQRNKGNFPGRFSGRQFSNSRSEMNVSTLELGDSALYLCASSYSTDTQYFGPGTRLTVL.